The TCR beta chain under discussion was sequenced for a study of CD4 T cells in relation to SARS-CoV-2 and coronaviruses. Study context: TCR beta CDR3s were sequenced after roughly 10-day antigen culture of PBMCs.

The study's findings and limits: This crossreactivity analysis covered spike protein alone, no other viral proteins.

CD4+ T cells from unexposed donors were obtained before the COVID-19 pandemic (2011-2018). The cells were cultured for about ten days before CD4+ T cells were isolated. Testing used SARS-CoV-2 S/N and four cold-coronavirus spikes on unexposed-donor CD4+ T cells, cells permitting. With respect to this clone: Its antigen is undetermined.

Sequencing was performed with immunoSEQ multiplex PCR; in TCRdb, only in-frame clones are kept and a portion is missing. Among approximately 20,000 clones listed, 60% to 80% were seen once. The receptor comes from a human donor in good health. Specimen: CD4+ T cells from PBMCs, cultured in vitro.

The CDR3 region has the DNA TGTGCCAGTAGTCCGACAGGGGGTTCATCATTTCGGTCACCCCTCCACTTT. It is translated as CASSPTGGSSFRSPLHF. The chain couples TRBV19 to TRBJ1-6, with TRBD1 matching 9 bases. The junction had 15 bases not matched to a gene; V was cut back by 5 bases and J by 10 bases. From germline, CDR1 is LNHDA and CDR2 SQIVND (reference sequence). The CDR3 is 17 amino acids.